This entry lists 9 T cell receptor beta chains sequenced from one sample in a study of blood T cell repertoires in COVID-19. Sequencing used immunoSEQ multiplex PCR; TCRdb keeps in-frame clones, though not all of them. The repertoire holds about 98,000 clones, with 70% to 90% as singletons. Material for sequencing was peripheral blood. Source of these receptors: a man between 65 and 85 years old with acute or convalescent COVID-19.

With respect to this clone: At one of its ends the junction is not consistent with the germline gene, which may arise from a read error. V usage is TRBV2 and J usage is TRBJ1-4, with 8 bases fitting TRBD1. Germline V gene lookup returns CDR1 SNHLY and CDR2 FYNNEI. The CDR3 consists of 14 residues. CDR3 amino acids: CASGRDRTNEKLFF. In DNA form, the CDR3 reads TGTGCCAGCGGGAGGGACAGGACTAATGAGAAACTGTTTTTT.

The rearrangement links TRBV28 to TRBJ1-5, with D maybe TRBD1 (5 bases). This CDR3 has 15 residues. V dropped 2 bases and J dropped 6 bases, with 14 bases sitting between them. Germline V gene data show CDR1 as MDHEN and CDR2 as SYDVKM. The CDR3 DNA follows: TGTGCCAGCAGTTTAATTAGGCAGGGAGGTCAGCCCCAGCATTTT. It specifies CASSLIRQGGQPQHF.

The rearrangement links TRBV6-5 to TRBJ1-6, with 7 bases identical to TRBD1. The germline gives CDR1 MNHEY, CDR2 SVGAGI. J gave up 7 bases and V 10 bases, and 10 bases lay outside the gene matches. The CDR3 covers 14 residues. The CDR3 DNA follows: TGTGCCACTATAGACAGGGCAAGGAATTCACCCCTCCACTTT. It specifies CATIDRARNSPLHF.

The rearrangement joins TRBV15 to TRBJ1-4; D remains ambiguous. Germline V gene lookup returns CDR1 LNHNV and CDR2 YYDKDF (reference sequence). Trimming pared 4 bases from V and 5 bases from J, leaving 14 bases between. The CDR3 spans 15 residues. CDR3 amino acids: CATSTRGNSNEKLFF. CDR3 nucleotide sequence: TGTGCCACCAGCACGCGCGGGAATTCGAATGAAAAACTGTTTTTT.

The rearrangement links TRBV28 to TRBJ1-5; the D is unclear. Germline V CDR1 and CDR2: MDHEN, SYDVKM. V was pared by 2 bases and J by 2 bases, with 13 bases between. This CDR3 contains 16 residues. The CDR3 region is CASSLGVIPGNQPQHF. The CDR3 DNA sequence: TGTGCCAGCAGTTTAGGTGTAATTCCGGGCAATCAGCCCCAGCATTTT.

The chain joins TRBV10-2 to TRBJ2-7, with TRBD2 matching over 7 bases. The CDR3 extends over 16 amino acids. The germline CDR1 and CDR2 sequences are WSHSY and SAAADI. V shed 3 bases, J shed 6 bases, and the junction held 14 bases outside the gene matches. DNA for the CDR3: TGCGCCAGCAGTGACCCTCTGCCCAGCGGGGTGTCCGAGCAGTACTTC. This translates into CASSDPLPSGVSEQYF.

The V gene is TRBV6-1, the J gene TRBJ1-3, with D perhaps TRBD1 (6 bases). This CDR3 contains 15 residues. With 0 bases removed from V and 4 bases from J, the gap between germline ends came to 10 bases. The germline gives CDR1 MNHNS, CDR2 SASEGT. The CDR3 sequence is CASSEATGTGNTIYF. In DNA form, the CDR3 reads TGTGCCAGCAGTGAAGCTACAGGGACCGGAAACACCATATATTTT.

J is TRBJ1-5 and V is TRBV5-1; 7 nucleotides match TRBD1. Germline CDR1 reads SGHRS; CDR2 reads YFSETQ. The CDR3 consists of 15 residues. The J segment lost 4 bases and the V segment lost 4 bases, leaving 8 bases of the junction unmatched. CDR3 sequence (DNA): TGCGCCAGCAGCCGGGACAGTGGGAGGAATCAGCCCCAGCATTTT. Translating it yields CASSRDSGRNQPQHF.

This chain uses TRBV7-8 with TRBJ2-2; 11 bases are shared with TRBD2. This CDR3 spans 19 amino acids. The germline CDR1 and CDR2 sequences are SGHVS and FQNEAQ. Unmatched junction bases numbered 14, after V lost 2 bases and J lost 6 bases. This CDR3 reads CASSLLGSSGGAVAGELFF. The CDR3 coding sequence is TGTGCCAGCAGCTTACTCGGGAGTAGCGGGGGGGCCGTCGCCGGGGAGCTGTTTTTT.